This TCR beta chain was obtained from a study of blood T cell repertoires in COVID-19. Across the study: Sample material is recorded as cDNA or gDNA derived from T cells, B-cell-depleted T cells, or PBMCs.

The CDR3 extends over 12 amino acids. V lost 2 bases, J lost 4 bases, and 3 bases lay in between. Sequencing used immunoSEQ multiplex PCR; TCRdb keeps in-frame clones, though not all of them. The sample comprises around 230,000 clones, about 88% of which are singletons, and more than 2.5% rests with the top ten. The receptor was isolated from a woman aged 25 to 45 who had recovered from COVID-19. This chain links TRBV12-3 or TRBV12-4 with TRBJ1-3; D not certain. Sequences were obtained from PBMCs or T cells enriched from blood (not recorded which). The CDR3 DNA reads TGTGCCAGCAGTTTACGGGGAAACACCATATATTTT. The encoded protein is CASSLRGNTIYF.